The 15 T cell receptor beta chains given below trace back to one sample, sequenced in a study of radiotherapy plus CTLA-4 blockade in lung cancer. Only in-frame clones appear in the TCRdb table, and some are missing; sequencing was by immunoSEQ multiplex PCR. The profile shows tens of thousands of clones, about 81% of them singletons. The material was peripheral blood, obtained from a patient treated with radiotherapy plus ipilimumab. These receptor sequences come from a human donor with non-small cell lung cancer that progressed on radiotherapy plus ipilimumab.

The V call is TRBV27, the J call TRBJ1-1; a weak D match, TRBD1 (5 bases). The V gene lost 4 bases and the J gene lost 3 bases, with 12 bases spanning the gap. The CDR3 is 14 residues long. CDR1 and CDR2 (germline): MNHEY, SMNVEV (reference sequence). CDR3 DNA: TGTGCCAGCAGTTACAATCAGGGTTACACTGAAGCTTTCTTT. The encoded protein is CASSYNQGYTEAFF.

This clone was counted a single time. V gene TRBV20-1 combines with J gene TRBJ1-1; D is possibly TRBD1 (5 bases). The CDR3 length is 11 residues. Germline loops: CDR1 DFQATT, CDR2 SNEGSKA (reference sequence). The V end lost 5 bases, the J end lost 3 bases, and 7 bases lay between the germline ends. CDR3 amino acids: CSASTDTEAFF. The CDR3 bases are TGCAGTGCTTCGACAGACACTGAAGCTTTCTTT.

The chain uses TRBV6-4 and TRBJ2-3; the match to TRBD2 covers 12 bases. V lost 4 bases and J lost 3; bases outside the gene matches: 2. From germline, CDR1 is MRHNA and CDR2 SNTAGT. The CDR3 length is 15 residues. CDR3 nucleotides: TGTGCCAGCAGTGTGGGGACTAGCGGGACAGATACGCAGTATTTT. Residues: CASSVGTSGTDTQYF.

This clone was seen once. This chain joins TRBV7-2 and TRBJ2-5; 9 nucleotides line up with TRBD2. The end of the DNA fits TRBJ2-7 better, so the J call may be wrong. The germline CDR1 and CDR2 sequences are SGHTA and FQGNSA. The CDR3 has 14 amino acids. DNA of the CDR3: TGTGCCAGCAGCTTTTTAGCGGGGGCCTACGAGCAGTACTTC. Translated: CASSFLAGAYEQYF.

The chain carries TRBV6-1 and TRBJ1-6; the D is unclear. The CDR3 contains 14 residues. V gave up 0 bases and J gave up 7 bases, with 7 bases separating them. Germline V gene lookup returns CDR1 MNHNS and CDR2 SASEGT. In DNA form, the CDR3 reads TGTGCCAGCAGTGAAGCCAGGAAGAATTCACCCCTCCACTTT. Residues: CASSEARKNSPLHF.

The rearrangement joins TRBV19 to TRBJ1-3; D ambiguous. Trimming shortened V by 3 bases and J by 2 bases, and 11 bases separated the two germline ends. The germline V gene has CDR1 LNHDA and CDR2 SQIVND (reference sequence). The CDR3 loop spans 15 amino acids. The DNA for the CDR3 is TGTGCCAGTAGTATGATGCGGTCCACTGGAAACACCATATATTTT. It codes for CASSMMRSTGNTIYF.

The rearrangement joins TRBV7-9 to TRBJ1-1; D gene ambiguous. V was clipped by 1 base and J by 2 bases, with 8 bases between them. CDR1 is SEHNR and CDR2 is FQNEAQ in the germline V gene (reference sequence). The CDR3 is 14 residues long. CDR3 loop: CASSLENRNTEAFF. The CDR3 DNA sequence: TGTGCCAGCAGCTTAGAAAACAGAAACACTGAAGCTTTCTTT.

The chain joins TRBV5-4 to TRBJ2-7; weak D call: TRBD1 (6 bases). The CDR3 runs 15 residues. Germline V lookup: CDR1 SGHNT, CDR2 YYREEE (reference sequence). V lost 4 bases and J lost 2, with 16 bases in between. The chain's CDR3 is CASSTGTLDTYEQYF. Here the CDR3 DNA reads TGTGCCAGCAGCACCGGGACACTCGATACCTACGAGCAGTACTTC. Full variable domain (missing parts from reference TRBV5-4 and TRBJ2-7): ETGVTQSPTHLIKTRGQQVTLRCSSQSGHNTVSWYQQALGQGPQFIFQYYREEENGRGNFPPRFSGLQFPNYSSELNVNALELDDSALYLCASSTGTLDTYEQYFGPGTRLTVT.

This clone has more than one count but fewer than ten. This sequence joins TRBV5-5 and TRBJ2-1, with 8 bases aligning to TRBD1. The V segment lost 4 bases and the J segment 3 bases; nucleotides outside the gene matches: 6. CDR3 size: 15 residues. From germline, CDR1 is SGHKS and CDR2 YYEKEE (reference sequence). CDR3 DNA: TGTGCCAGCAGCACGTCCGGGACAGGCTACAATGAGCAGTTCTTC. Its translation: CASSTSGTGYNEQFF.

J is TRBJ2-1 and V is TRBV2; no firm D call. The CDR3 is 12 amino acids. V lost 2 bases to trimming and J lost 8 bases, with 7 bases between them. CDR1 SNHLY and CDR2 FYNNEI come from the germline V gene. CDR3 in amino acids: CASSELYYEQFF. CDR3 bases: TGTGCCAGCAGTGAACTGTACTATGAGCAGTTCTTC.

The rearrangement joins TRBV2 to TRBJ1-2; a possible D gene is TRBD1 (6 bases). Germline CDR1 SNHLY, CDR2 FYNNEI. Trimming removed 4 bases from V and 8 bases from J, with 11 bases in between. There are 12 residues in the CDR3. CDR3 DNA: TGTGCCAGCAGTGTGCGGGGGCAAGGCTACACCTTC. As protein: CASSVRGQGYTF. The full variable domain, completed using reference TRBV2 and TRBJ1-2, is EPEVTQTPSHQVTQMGQEVILRCVPISNHLYFYWYRQILGQKVEFLVSFYNNEISEKSEIFDDQFSVERPDGSNFTLKIRSTKLEDSAMYFCASSVRGQGYTFGSGTRLTVV.

The chain is built from TRBV7-2 and TRBJ2-2; maybe TRBD2 (5 bases). V lost 2 bases and J lost 5, with 12 bases in between. The germline V gene has CDR1 SGHTA and CDR2 FQGNSA. There are 15 residues in the CDR3. Here the CDR3 reads CASSLLPPGTGELFF. The DNA for the CDR3 is TGTGCCAGCAGCTTATTGCCACCGGGAACCGGGGAGCTGTTTTTT.

The gene calls are TRBV5-1 and TRBJ2-7, with 10 bases lining up with TRBD2. Per the germline V gene, CDR1 is SGHRS and CDR2 is YFSETQ. Trimming cost V 3 bases and J 3 bases; bases outside gene matches: 6. The CDR3 is made up of 15 amino acids. In DNA form, the CDR3 reads TGCGCCAGCAGCTCGAGGACTAGCGGTTACTACGAGCAGTACTTC. Protein product: CASSSRTSGYYEQYF.

The J gene is TRBJ1-2, the V gene TRBV19; TRBD1 matches 7 bases. Germline CDR1 LNHDA, CDR2 SQIVND (reference sequence). There are 14 residues in the CDR3. The V and J ends lost 9 bases and 7 bases, in that order; junction bases with no gene match: 14. CDR3 sequence: CASGHTDRVSGYTF. CDR3 bases: TGTGCCAGCGGCCATACCGACAGGGTCTCTGGCTACACCTTC.

The chain links TRBV4-3 to TRBJ1-2, with D possibly TRBD1 on 5 matching bases. The germline V gene encodes CDR1 LGHNA and CDR2 YSLEER. The CDR3 runs to 14 residues. V was shortened by 1 base and J by 4 bases, with 10 bases between the two germline ends. The CDR3 loop reads CASSQGQGSYGYTF. The CDR3 nucleotides read TGCGCCAGCAGCCAAGGGCAGGGTAGCTATGGCTACACCTTC.